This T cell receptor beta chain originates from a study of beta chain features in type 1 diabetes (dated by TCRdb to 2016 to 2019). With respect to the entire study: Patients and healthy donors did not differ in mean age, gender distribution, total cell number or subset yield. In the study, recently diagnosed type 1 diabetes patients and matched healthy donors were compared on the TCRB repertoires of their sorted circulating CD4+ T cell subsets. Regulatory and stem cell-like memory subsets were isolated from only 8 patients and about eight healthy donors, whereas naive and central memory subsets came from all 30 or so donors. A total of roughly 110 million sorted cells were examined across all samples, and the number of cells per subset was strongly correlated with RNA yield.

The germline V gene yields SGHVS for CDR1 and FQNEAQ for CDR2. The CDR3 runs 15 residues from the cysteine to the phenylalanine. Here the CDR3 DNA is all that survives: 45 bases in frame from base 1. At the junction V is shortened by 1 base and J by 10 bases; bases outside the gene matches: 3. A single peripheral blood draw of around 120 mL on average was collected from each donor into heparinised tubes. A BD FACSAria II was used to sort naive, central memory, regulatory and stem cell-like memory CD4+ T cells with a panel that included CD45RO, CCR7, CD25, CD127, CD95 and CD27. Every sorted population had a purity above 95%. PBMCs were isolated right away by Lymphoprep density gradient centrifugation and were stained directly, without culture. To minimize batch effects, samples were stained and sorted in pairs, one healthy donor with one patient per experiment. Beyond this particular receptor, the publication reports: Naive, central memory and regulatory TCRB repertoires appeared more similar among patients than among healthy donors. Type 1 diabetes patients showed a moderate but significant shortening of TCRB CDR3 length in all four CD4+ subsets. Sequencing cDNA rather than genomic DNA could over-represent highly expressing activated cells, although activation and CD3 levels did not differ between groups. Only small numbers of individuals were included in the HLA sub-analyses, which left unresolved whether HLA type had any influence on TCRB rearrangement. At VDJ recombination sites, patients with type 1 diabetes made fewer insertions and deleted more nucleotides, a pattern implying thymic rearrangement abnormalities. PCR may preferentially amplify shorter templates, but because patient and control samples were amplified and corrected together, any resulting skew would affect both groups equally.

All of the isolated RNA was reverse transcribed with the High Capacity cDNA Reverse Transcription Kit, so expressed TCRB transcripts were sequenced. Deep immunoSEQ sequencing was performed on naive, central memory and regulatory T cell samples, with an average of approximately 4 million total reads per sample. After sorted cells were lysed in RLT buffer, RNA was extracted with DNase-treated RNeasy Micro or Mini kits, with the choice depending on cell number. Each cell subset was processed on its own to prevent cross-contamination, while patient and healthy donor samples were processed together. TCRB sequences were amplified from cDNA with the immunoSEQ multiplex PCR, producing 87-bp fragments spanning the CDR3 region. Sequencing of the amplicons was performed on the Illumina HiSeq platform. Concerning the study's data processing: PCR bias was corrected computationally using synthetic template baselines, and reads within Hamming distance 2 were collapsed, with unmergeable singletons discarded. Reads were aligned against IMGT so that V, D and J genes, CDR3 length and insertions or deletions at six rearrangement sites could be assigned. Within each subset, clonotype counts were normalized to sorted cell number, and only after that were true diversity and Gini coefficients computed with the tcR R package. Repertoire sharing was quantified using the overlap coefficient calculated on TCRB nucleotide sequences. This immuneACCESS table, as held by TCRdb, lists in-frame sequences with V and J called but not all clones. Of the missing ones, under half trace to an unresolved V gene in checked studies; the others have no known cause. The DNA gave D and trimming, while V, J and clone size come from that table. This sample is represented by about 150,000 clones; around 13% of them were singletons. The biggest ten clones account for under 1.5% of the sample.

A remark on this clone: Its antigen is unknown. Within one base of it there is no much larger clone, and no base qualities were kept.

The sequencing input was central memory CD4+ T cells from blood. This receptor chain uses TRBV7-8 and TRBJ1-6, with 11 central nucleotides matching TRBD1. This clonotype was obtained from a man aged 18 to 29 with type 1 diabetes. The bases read TGTGCCAGCAGCTTAGGGACAGGGGGCGGCTCACCCCTCCACTTT. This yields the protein CASSLGTGGGSPLHF.